The TCR beta chain described here comes from a study of metastatic and nonmetastatic thyroid tumors. Study details: Repertoires from blood and tumor or nodule tissue of malignant and benign thyroid patients were compared. Study-wide findings and caveats: As reported, TCR beta diversity in blood and tumor was significantly higher in malignant thyroid tumors than in benign nodules.

All patients were treatment-naive before thyroid surgery. Per germline, CDR1 SGHVS and CDR2 FQNEAQ. V was clipped by 7 bases and J by 5 bases, with 7 bases between them. The CDR3 has 11 residues. This clone was counted ten times or more. The antigen remains undetermined. Authors' analysis steps: Across clinicopathological groups, CDR3 differences served as the basis for building a distant-metastasis classifier for papillary thyroid cancer. TCRdb re-clonotyped the PCR reads via MiXCR. The authors' filters were not applied to this entry. The sample yields about 19,000 clones, about a third seen once. The TCR comes from a female donor with papillary thyroid cancer or a benign thyroid nodule (not recorded which). Some clones in this sample may be carry-over from other donors' samples. V gene TRBV7-8 combines with J gene TRBJ2-3; no reliable D call. The specimen sequenced was tumor tissue. The DNA for the CDR3 is TGTGCCAGCACCACCGGAGATACGCAGTATTTT. Protein: CASTTGDTQYF.